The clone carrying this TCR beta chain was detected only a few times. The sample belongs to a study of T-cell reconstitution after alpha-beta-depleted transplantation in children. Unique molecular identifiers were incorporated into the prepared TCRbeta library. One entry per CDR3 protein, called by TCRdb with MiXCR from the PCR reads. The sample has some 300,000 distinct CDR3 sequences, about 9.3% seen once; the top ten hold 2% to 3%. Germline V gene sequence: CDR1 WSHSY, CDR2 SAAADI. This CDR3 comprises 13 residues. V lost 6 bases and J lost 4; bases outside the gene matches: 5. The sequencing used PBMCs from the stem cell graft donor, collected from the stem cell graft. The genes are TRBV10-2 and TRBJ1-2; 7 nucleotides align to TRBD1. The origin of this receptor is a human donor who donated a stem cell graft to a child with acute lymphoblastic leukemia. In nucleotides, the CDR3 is TGCGCCAGCAGGGGGGACAGCGCCTATGGCTACACCTTC. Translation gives CASRGDSAYGYTF.